This paragraph covers one T cell receptor (beta chain) sequence. These data are taken from a study of T-cell reconstitution after alpha-beta-depleted transplantation in children. Germline loops: CDR1 DFQATT, CDR2 SNEGSKA (reference sequence). V dropped 6 bases and J dropped 5 bases, with 21 bases sitting between them. This CDR3 has 15 residues. TCRbeta library preparation incorporated unique molecular identifiers. TCRdb re-called the PCR reads with MiXCR, one entry per CDR3 protein. This sample has about 600,000 distinct CDR3 sequences, with 10% to 13% found just once. This chain uses TRBV20-1 with TRBJ2-3; D may be TRBD1 or TRBD2 (5 bases each). This TCR came from a human donor who donated a stem cell graft to a child with acute myeloid leukemia. This material consisted of PBMCs from the stem cell graft donor, taken from the stem cell graft. The CDR3 reads CSAIQYRGPKDTQYF. The DNA for the CDR3 is TGCAGTGCAATACAGTACCGGGGCCCAAAAGATACGCAGTATTTT.